These 17 T cell receptor beta chains were sequenced from one sample in a study of blood T cell repertoires in COVID-19. Sequenced by immunoSEQ multiplex PCR; TCRdb stores in-frame clones only, minus some. This table has under 350,000 clones, 90% appearing once. Sequenced: peripheral blood. These receptors came from a woman in her 30s with COVID-19, enrolled during active disease.

This clone was recorded once. The chain joins TRBV9 to TRBJ2-7, with 11 bases identical to TRBD1. The CDR3 totals 14 residues. Germline V gives CDR1 SGDLS, CDR2 YYNGEE. V was pared by 4 bases and J by 7 bases, with 7 bases of the junction left unmatched. CDR3 residues: CASSRGQGAGEQYF. Written as DNA, the CDR3 is TGTGCCAGCAGCAGAGGACAGGGGGCAGGGGAGCAGTACTTC.

The J gene is TRBJ1-1, the V gene TRBV6-5; TRBD1 agrees at 8 bases. V shed 7 bases, J shed 7 bases, and the junction held 8 bases outside the gene matches. Germline V lookup: CDR1 MNHEY, CDR2 SVGAGI. This CDR3 is 13 amino acids long. CDR3 protein: CASTRRQGSEAFF. CDR3 DNA: TGTGCCAGCACCAGAAGACAGGGGAGTGAAGCTTTCTTT.

V gene TRBV13 combines with J gene TRBJ2-7; no firm D call. The germline CDR1 and CDR2 sequences are PRHDT and FYEKMQ (reference sequence). The V end lost 0 bases, the J end lost 6 bases, and 12 bases lay between the germline ends. This CDR3 has 14 residues. CDR3 in DNA: TGTGCCAGCAGCTTAGGGGGCTGGATCGGCGAGCAGTACTTC. Translated: CASSLGGWIGEQYF.

The chain employs TRBV2 and TRBJ1-4; D remains ambiguous. This CDR3 is 15 amino acids long. The germline CDR1 and CDR2 sequences are SNHLY and FYNNEI. V lost 4 bases to trimming and J lost 3 bases, with 12 bases between them. This chain's CDR3 is CASSAEGLANEKLFF. The CDR3 nucleotides read TGTGCCAGCAGTGCGGAGGGTTTGGCTAATGAAAAACTGTTTTTT.

The chain employs TRBV4-1 and TRBJ1-6; TRBD1 aligns across 8 bases. The CDR3 totals 15 residues. CDR1 is MGHRA and CDR2 is YSYEKL in the germline V gene. Trimming at V came to 4 bases and at J to 10 bases, leaving 9 bases not matched to a gene. This chain's CDR3 is CASSPRTGRESPLHF. Here the CDR3 DNA reads TGCGCCAGCAGCCCCAGGACAGGGCGTGAATCACCCCTCCACTTT.

The CDR3 loop is CAISETGVANPYEQYF. CDR3 nucleotide sequence: TGTGCCATCAGTGAGACCGGCGTAGCGAACCCCTACGAGCAGTACTTC. This chain links TRBV10-3 with TRBJ2-7; TRBD2 might be the D (5 bases). The CDR3 loop spans 16 amino acids. CDR1 is ENHRY and CDR2 is SYGVKD in the germline V gene. V lost 2 bases and J lost 2, with 16 bases in between.

This clone was seen a single time. The V and J genes are TRBV19 and TRBJ2-6; TRBD1 matches 7 bases. Germline V gene lookup returns CDR1 LNHDA and CDR2 SQIVND (reference sequence). The CDR3 sequence is 16 residues long. V was clipped by 5 bases and J by 0 bases; unmatched bases: 4. CDR3 sequence: CASSRQGNSGANVLTF. The DNA of the CDR3 is TGTGCCAGTAGTCGACAGGGCAACTCTGGGGCCAACGTCCTGACTTTC.

The chain is built from TRBV21-1 and TRBJ1-1. TRBV21-1 is reported as a pseudogene. CDR3 size: 15 residues. CDR3 DNA: TGTGCCAGCAGCAGGACGAGGCTTCGGGGGACTGAAGCTTTCTTT. It specifies CASSRTRLRGTEAFF.

The chain carries TRBV5-1 and TRBJ2-3, with TRBD2 matching over 7 bases. CDR1 SGHRS and CDR2 YFSETQ come from the germline V gene. This CDR3 is built from 15 residues. The V and J ends lost 4 bases and 6 bases, in that order; junction bases with no gene match: 11. The CDR3 protein is CASSSRPAGADTQYF. The CDR3 region has the DNA TGCGCCAGCAGCAGCCGACCGGCGGGAGCCGATACGCAGTATTTT.

This clone appeared a few times. The rearrangement uses TRBV28 and TRBJ2-7; 8 positions agree with TRBD1. The junction had 6 bases not matched to a gene; V was cut back by 5 bases and J by 3 bases. From germline, CDR1 is MDHEN and CDR2 SYDVKM. The CDR3 sequence is 14 residues long. DNA for the CDR3: TGTGCCAGCAGTATGACAGGGGTAGGCTACGAGCAGTACTTC. Translation gives CASSMTGVGYEQYF. Using reference TRBV28 and TRBJ2-7 for the parts outside the CDR3, the full variable domain is DVKVTQSSRYLVKRTGEKVFLECVQDMDHENMFWYRQDPGLGLRLIYFSYDVKMKEKGDIPEGYSVSREKKERFSLILESASTNQTSMYLCASSMTGVGYEQYFGPGTRLTVT.

The rearrangement uses TRBV4-1 and TRBJ1-6; D ambiguous. Germline V lookup: CDR1 MGHRA, CDR2 YSYEKL. The ends were cut back, 6 bases at V and 6 bases at J, with 9 bases in the middle. There are 13 residues in the CDR3. The CDR3 spells CASSAGSNSPLHF. CDR3 DNA: TGCGCCAGCAGTGCAGGATCTAATTCACCCCTCCACTTT.

The CDR3 region is CSASEGGVGYEQYF. CDR3 sequence (DNA): TGCAGTGCTAGTGAAGGGGGGGTTGGTTACGAGCAGTACTTC. This sequence joins TRBV20-1 and TRBJ2-7, with a possible D match to TRBD2 (7 bases). Germline CDR1 reads DFQATT; CDR2 reads SNEGSKA (reference sequence). This CDR3 spans 14 amino acids. V lost 3 bases and J 4 bases, leaving 16 bases between the germline ends.

This clone appeared once. The V gene is TRBV29-1, the J gene TRBJ2-1; the D is unclear. Trimming shortened V by 4 bases and J by 7 bases, and 5 bases separated the two germline ends. The CDR3 loop spans 10 amino acids. Germline lookup yields CDR1 SQVTM and CDR2 ANQGSEA. CDR3 sequence (DNA): TGCAGCGTTGGAGGTAATGAGCAGTTCTTC. Protein product: CSVGGNEQFF.

This chain connects TRBV7-9 to TRBJ2-1; D unclear. Per germline, CDR1 SEHNR and CDR2 FQNEAQ (reference sequence). Trimming stripped 10 bases from V and 5 bases from J, with 6 bases between. The CDR3 contains 10 residues. The CDR3 nucleotides read TGTGCCACCTTTAACAATGAGCAGTTCTTC. Its translation is CATFNNEQFF.

V usage is TRBV4-3 and J usage is TRBJ1-4; D may be TRBD1 (5 bases). Germline CDR1 reads LGHNA; CDR2 reads YSLEER. This CDR3 is 16 amino acids long. Deletions cut 1 base from V and 0 bases from J, with 9 bases between. CDR3 nucleotide sequence: TGCGCCAGCAGCCAAGGAACAGGAGCAACTAATGAAAAACTGTTTTTT. Its translation: CASSQGTGATNEKLFF.

The rearrangement uses TRBV6-5 and TRBJ2-7, with D possibly TRBD2 on 6 matching bases. Looked up from germline, CDR1 is MNHEY and CDR2 is SVGAGI. The CDR3 runs to 12 residues. V shed 8 bases and J shed 2 bases, with 10 bases lying between them. CDR3 protein: CASGREAYEQYF. The DNA of the CDR3 is TGTGCCAGCGGCAGGGAGGCCTACGAGCAGTACTTC.

The chain combines TRBV10-1 with TRBJ2-7; 11 bases line up with TRBD2. Per germline, CDR1 WNHNN and CDR2 SYGVQD (reference sequence). With V trimmed by 8 bases and J by 2 bases, 8 bases remained unmatched. The CDR3 extends over 15 amino acids. Written as DNA, the CDR3 is TGCGCCAGCTCCGGGACTAGCGGTAAACCCTACGAGCAGTACTTC. The encoded protein is CASSGTSGKPYEQYF.